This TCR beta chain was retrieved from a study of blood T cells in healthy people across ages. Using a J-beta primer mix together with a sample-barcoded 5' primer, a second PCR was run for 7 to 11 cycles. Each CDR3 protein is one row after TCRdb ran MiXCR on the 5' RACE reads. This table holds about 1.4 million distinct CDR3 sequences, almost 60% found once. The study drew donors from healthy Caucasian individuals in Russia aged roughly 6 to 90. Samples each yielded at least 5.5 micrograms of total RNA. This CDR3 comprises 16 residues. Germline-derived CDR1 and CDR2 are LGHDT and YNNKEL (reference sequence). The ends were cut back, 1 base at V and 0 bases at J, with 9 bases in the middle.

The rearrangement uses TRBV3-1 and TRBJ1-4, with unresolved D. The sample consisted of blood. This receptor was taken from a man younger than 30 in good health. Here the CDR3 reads CASSQAGGTTNEKLFF. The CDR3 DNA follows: TGTGCCAGCAGCCAAGCGGGTGGAACAACTAATGAAAAACTGTTTTTT.